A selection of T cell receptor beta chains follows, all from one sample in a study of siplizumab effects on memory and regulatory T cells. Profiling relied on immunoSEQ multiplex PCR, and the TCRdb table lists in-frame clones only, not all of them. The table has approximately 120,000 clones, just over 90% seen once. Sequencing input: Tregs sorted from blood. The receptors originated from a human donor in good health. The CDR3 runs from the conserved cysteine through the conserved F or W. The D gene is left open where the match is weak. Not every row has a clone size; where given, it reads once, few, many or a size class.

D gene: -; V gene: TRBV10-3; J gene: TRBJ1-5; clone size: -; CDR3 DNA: TGTGCCATCAGGAGAGCGTTGGGGGCCGATCAGCCCCAGCATTTT; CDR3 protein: CAIRRALGADQPQHF
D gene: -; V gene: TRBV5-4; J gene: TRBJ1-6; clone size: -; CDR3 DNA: TGTGCCAGCAGCTTAGCTGGGGGCTCACCCCTCCACTTT; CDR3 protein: CASSLAGGSPLHF
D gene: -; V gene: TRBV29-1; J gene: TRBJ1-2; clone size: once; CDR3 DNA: TGCAGCGCCCCAAGCTGGGGTCGAATCGGCTACACCTTC; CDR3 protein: CSAPSWGRIGYTF
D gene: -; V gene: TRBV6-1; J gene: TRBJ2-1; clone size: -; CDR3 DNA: TGTGCCACCACAGGGTTCGGTGAGCAGTTCTTC; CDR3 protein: CATTGFGEQFF
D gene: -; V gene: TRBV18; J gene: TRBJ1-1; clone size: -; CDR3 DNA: TGTGCCAGCTCACCAGCTGGGGGATTCGAAGCTTTCTTT; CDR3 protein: CASSPAGGFEAFF
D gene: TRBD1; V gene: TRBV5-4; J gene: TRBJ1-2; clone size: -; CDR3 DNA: TGTGCCAGCAGCTTGACGGGACAGTCCGAGCGGGGCTACACCTTC; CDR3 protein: CASSLTGQSERGYTF
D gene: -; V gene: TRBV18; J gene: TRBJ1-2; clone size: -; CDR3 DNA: TGTGCCAGCTCACCAAATCCAACAGGCTTCTATGGCTACACCTTC; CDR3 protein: CASSPNPTGFYGYTF
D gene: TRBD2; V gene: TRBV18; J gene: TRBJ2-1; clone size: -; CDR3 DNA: TGTGCCAGCTCACCAAGGAGAATTTCTAGCGGGGGACCCTACAATGAGCAGTTCTTC; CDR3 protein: CASSPRRISSGGPYNEQFF
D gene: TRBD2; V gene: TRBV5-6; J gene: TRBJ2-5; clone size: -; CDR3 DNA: TGTGCCAGCAGCAGAACCCTACGGGGGGGAAAAGAGACCCAGTACTTC; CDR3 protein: CASSRTLRGGKETQYF
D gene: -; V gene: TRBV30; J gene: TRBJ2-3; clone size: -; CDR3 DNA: TGTGCCTGGAGTCGGACGCTCACAGATACGCAGTATTTT; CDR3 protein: CAWSRTLTDTQYF
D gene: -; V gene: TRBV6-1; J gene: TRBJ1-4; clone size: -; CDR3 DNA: TGTGCCAGCCGGAGACAGCCCAATGAAAAACTGTTTTTT; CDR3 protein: CASRRQPNEKLFF
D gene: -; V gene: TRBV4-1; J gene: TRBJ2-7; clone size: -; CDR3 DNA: TGCGTCAGCAGCCAAGGGCTTCAGCACGAGCAGTACTTC; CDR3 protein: CVSSQGLQHEQYF
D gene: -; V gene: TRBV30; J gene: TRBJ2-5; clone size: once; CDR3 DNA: TGTGCCTGGAAGACGGTAGGGTACAGACAAGAGACCCAGTACTTC; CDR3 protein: CAWKTVGYRQETQYF
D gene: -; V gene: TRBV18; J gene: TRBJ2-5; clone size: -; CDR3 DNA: TGTGCCAGCTCCGCCTGGGGAAACCAAGAGACCCAGTACTTC; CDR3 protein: CASSAWGNQETQYF
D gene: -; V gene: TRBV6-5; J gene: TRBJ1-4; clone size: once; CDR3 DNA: TGTGCCAGCCACGGGAGAACTAATGAAAAACTGTTTTTT; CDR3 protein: CASHGRTNEKLFF
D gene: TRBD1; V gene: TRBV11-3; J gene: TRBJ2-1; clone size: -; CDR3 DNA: TGTGCCAGCAGCCCAGGGGGCGCCGGCAATGAGCAGTTCTTC; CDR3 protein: CASSPGGAGNEQFF
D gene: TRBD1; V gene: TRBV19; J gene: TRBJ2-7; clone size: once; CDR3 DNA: TGTGCCAGTAGTTCCCGGGACAGGGGCCCCGGGGGAATCTACGAGCAGTACTTC; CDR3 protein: CASSSRDRGPGGIYEQYF
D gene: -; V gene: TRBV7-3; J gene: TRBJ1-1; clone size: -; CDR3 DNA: TGTGCCAGCAGTCTCACCATGAACACTGAAGCTTTCTTT; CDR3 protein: CASSLTMNTEAFF
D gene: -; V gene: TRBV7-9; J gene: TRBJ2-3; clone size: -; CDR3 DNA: TGTGCCAGCACCCTTGACAGCTACCGCACAGATACGCAGTATTTT; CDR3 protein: CASTLDSYRTDTQYF
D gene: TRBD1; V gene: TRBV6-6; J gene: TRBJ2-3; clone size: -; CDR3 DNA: TGTGCCAGCAAACGCGTACAGGGGGCTGGCACAGATACGCAGTATTTT; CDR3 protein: CASKRVQGAGTDTQYF
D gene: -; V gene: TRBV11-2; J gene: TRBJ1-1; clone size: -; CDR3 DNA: TGTGCCAGCAGCTTAGTTCTGGGTGCCGGGGAAGCTTTCTTT; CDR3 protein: CASSLVLGAGEAFF
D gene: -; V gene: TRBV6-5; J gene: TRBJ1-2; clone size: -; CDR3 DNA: TGTGCCAGCAGTAGTACCAGGGGAGCGAACTATGGCTACACCTTC; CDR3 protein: CASSSTRGANYGYTF
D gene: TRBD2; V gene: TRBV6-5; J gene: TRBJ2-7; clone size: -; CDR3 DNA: TGTGCCAGCGGTCGGGGCGGGGGGTCCTACGAGCAGTACTTC; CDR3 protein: CASGRGGGSYEQYF
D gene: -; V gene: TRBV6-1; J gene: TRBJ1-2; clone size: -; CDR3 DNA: TGTGCCAGCAGTGAAGTCCGCTACACCTTC; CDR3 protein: CASSEVRYTF